This TCR beta chain came from a study of post-analysis software for immune sequencing data. Regarding the study as a whole: Those samples that were prepared in the same batch co-clustered strongly by F measure. TRBV segments more frequent in patients than in controls numbered five and included TRBV5-6, TRBV5-1 and TRBV20-1.

A remark on this clonotype: Its antigen is unidentified.

With 6 bases removed from V and 2 bases from J, the gap between germline ends came to 14 bases. Germline values: CDR1 DFQATT, CDR2 SNEGSKA (reference sequence). CDR3 length: 13 residues. Sequencing libraries made from TCR beta cDNA carried unique molecular identifiers. TCRdb reanalysed the PCR reads using MiXCR and keeps one entry per CDR3 protein. The repertoire consists of about 820,000 distinct CDR3 sequences, with approximately 53% occurring once and the leading ten covering approximately 4.3%. The sequencing input was blood. J is TRBJ2-7 and V is TRBV20-1, with D perhaps being TRBD1 or TRBD2 (5 bases each). The clonotype originates from a girl aged 10-17 years with multiple sclerosis. CDR3 DNA: TGCAGTGCACGGGGTGGGGCGACCTACGAGCAGTACTTC. It is translated as CSARGGATYEQYF.